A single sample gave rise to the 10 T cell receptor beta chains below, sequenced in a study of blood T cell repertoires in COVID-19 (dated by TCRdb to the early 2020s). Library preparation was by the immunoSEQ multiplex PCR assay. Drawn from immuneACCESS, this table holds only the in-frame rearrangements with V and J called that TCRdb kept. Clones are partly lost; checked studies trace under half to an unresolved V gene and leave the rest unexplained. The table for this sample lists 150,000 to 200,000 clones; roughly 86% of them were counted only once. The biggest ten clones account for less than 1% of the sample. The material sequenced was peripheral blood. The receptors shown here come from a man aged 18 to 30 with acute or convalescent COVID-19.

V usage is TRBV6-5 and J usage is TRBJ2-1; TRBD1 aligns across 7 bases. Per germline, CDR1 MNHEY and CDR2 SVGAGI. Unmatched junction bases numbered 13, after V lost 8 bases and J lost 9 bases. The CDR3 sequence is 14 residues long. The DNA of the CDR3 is TGTGCCAGCCTTCGACAGGGTTCACCTAGTGAGCAGTTCTTC. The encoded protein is CASLRQGSPSEQFF.

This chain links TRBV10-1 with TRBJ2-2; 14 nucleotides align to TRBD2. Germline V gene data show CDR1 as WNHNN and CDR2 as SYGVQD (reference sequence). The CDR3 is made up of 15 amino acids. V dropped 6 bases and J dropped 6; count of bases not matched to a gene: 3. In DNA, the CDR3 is TGCGCCAGCAGCCTGGGACTAGCGGGGGCCGGGGAGCTGTTTTTT. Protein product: CASSLGLAGAGELFF.

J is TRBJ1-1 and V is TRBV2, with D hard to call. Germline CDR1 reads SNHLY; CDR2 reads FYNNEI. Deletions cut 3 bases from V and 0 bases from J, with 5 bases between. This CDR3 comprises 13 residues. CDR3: CASSEGLNTEAFF. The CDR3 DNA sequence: TGTGCCAGCAGTGAGGGCCTGAACACTGAAGCTTTCTTT. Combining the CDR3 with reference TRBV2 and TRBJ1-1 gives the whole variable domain EPEVTQTPSHQVTQMGQEVILRCVPISNHLYFYWYRQILGQKVEFLVSFYNNEISEKSEIFDDQFSVERPDGSNFTLKIRSTKLEDSAMYFCASSEGLNTEAFFGQGTRLTVV.

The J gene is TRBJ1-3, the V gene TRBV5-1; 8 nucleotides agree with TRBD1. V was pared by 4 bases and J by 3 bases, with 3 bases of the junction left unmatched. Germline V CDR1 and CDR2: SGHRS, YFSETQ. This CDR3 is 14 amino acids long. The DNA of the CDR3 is TGCGCCAGCAGCGACAGGGGTTTTGGAAACACCATATATTTT. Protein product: CASSDRGFGNTIYF.

CDR3: CASSLSGGNTEAFF. The CDR3 bases are TGTGCCAGCAGCCTCTCTGGCGGGAACACTGAAGCTTTCTTT. The rearrangement uses TRBV11-3 and TRBJ1-1, with no clear D. Germline CDR1 SGHNT, CDR2 YENEEA. Trimming took off 5 bases at V and 1 base at J, with 11 bases between the two ends. The CDR3 loop spans 14 amino acids.

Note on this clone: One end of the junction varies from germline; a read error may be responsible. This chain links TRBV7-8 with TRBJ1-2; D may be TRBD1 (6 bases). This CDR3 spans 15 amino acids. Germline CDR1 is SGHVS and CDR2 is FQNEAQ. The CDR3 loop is CASSLTRTANYGYTF. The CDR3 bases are TGTGCCAGCAGCCTAACCCGGACAGCTAATTATGGCTACACCTTC.

The CDR3 region is CASSLMGQGAYPLVYEQYV. The CDR3 coding sequence is TGTGCCAGCAGCTTAATGGGACAGGGGGCCTACCCTCTTGTCTACGAGCAGTACGTC. The V and J genes are TRBV7-3 and TRBJ2-7, with TRBD1 identical over 12 bases. CDR3 size: 19 residues. Germline CDR1 reads SGHTA; CDR2 reads FQGTGA. J was trimmed by 3 bases and V by 1 base; bases with no gene match: 13.

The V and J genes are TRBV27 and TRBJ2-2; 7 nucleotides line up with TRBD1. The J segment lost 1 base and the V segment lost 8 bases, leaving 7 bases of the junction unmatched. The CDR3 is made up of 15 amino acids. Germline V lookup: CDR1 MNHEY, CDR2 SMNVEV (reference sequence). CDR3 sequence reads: CASGPDRRNTGELFF. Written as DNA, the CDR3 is TGTGCCAGCGGGCCGGACAGGAGGAACACCGGGGAGCTGTTTTTT.

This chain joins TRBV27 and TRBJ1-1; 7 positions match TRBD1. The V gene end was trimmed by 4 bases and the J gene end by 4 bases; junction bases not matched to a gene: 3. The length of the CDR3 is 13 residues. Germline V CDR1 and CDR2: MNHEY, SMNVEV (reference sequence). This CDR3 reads CASSSTGVTEAFF. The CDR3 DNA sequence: TGTGCCAGCAGTTCCACAGGGGTCACTGAAGCTTTCTTT.

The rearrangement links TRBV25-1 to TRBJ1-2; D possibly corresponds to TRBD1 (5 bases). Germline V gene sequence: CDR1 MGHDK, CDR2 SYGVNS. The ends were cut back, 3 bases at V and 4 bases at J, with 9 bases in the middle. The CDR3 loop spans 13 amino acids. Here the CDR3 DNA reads TGTGCCAGCAGTGATCCCAGGGTCTATGGCTACACCTTC. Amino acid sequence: CASSDPRVYGYTF.